Shown below are 30 T cell receptor beta chains from a single sample sequenced in a study of cytomegalovirus exposure and HLA in healthy donors. Researchers ran the PCR with 60 Vbeta and 13 Jbeta primers. Measured with immunoSEQ multiplex PCR; TCRdb has only the in-frame clones, and not every one. The sample lists about 88,000 clones, over 80% occurring once. The sample was PBMCs. These receptors all come from a man aged 18 to 30 in good health and CMV-seronegative.

The genes are TRBV29-1 and TRBJ2-5; 14 bases align to TRBD2. The CDR3 runs to 15 residues. From germline, CDR1 is SQVTM and CDR2 ANQGSEA. J was trimmed by 3 bases and V by 5 bases; bases with no gene match: 5. The CDR3 region has the DNA TGCAGCGTTACCGGGACTAGCGGGAGTAAAGAGACCCAGTACTTC. This translates into CSVTGTSGSKETQYF.

The genes are TRBV6-4 and TRBJ2-2; TRBD2 might be the D (6 bases). The germline V gene has CDR1 MRHNA and CDR2 SNTAGT. With 8 bases removed from V and 5 bases from J, the gap between germline ends came to 12 bases. The CDR3 spans 13 residues. CDR3 coding DNA: TGTGCCAGCTCGGCTAGCGAGACCGGGGAGCTGTTTTTT. It codes for CASSASETGELFF.

This clone came up once. This sequence joins TRBV5-1 and TRBJ2-5, with 9 bases matching TRBD2. The closer fit of TRBJ2-7 to the DNA end suggests the J call may be wrong. The CDR3 spans 17 residues. The germline gives CDR1 SGHRS, CDR2 YFSETQ. CDR3 sequence (DNA): TGCGCCAGCAGCTTGACGAAGCAGAGCGGGAGGATCCACGAGCAGTACTTC. Translated, it gives CASSLTKQSGRIHEQYF.

This clone is labeled as medium-sized. The V and J genes are TRBV4-3 and TRBJ2-1; D possibly corresponds to TRBD2 (5 bases). This CDR3 contains 16 residues. V lost 0 bases, J lost 2 bases, and 11 bases lay in between. CDR1 LGHNA and CDR2 YSLEER come from the germline V gene. CDR3 amino acids: CASSQEGSGTYNEQFF. The CDR3 DNA follows: TGCGCCAGCAGCCAAGAAGGGTCCGGGACCTACAATGAGCAGTTCTTC.

The chain employs TRBV4-3 and TRBJ2-5; possible D gene TRBD2, 7 bases. Near its end, the DNA agrees better with TRBJ2-7, so the J call may be wrong. In germline, CDR1 is LGHNA, CDR2 YSLEER. The length of the CDR3 is 15 residues. The CDR3 is CASSQGIGGELEQYF. DNA for the CDR3: TGCGCCAGCAGCCAAGGAATAGGGGGGGAGCTCGAGCAGTACTTC.

The chain combines TRBV7-2 with TRBJ2-3, with TRBD1 matching over 7 bases. After removal of 7 bases from V and 2 bases from J, the junction contained 6 bases not matched to a gene. This CDR3 has 14 amino acids. Germline V gene lookup returns CDR1 SGHTA and CDR2 FQGNSA. DNA of the CDR3: TGTGCCAGCAACGGGGACAGCCTCACAGATACGCAGTATTTT. Amino acid sequence: CASNGDSLTDTQYF.

The V and J genes are TRBV18 and TRBJ2-1; TRBD2 aligns across 8 bases. Germline V gives CDR1 KGHSH, CDR2 LQKENI. The length of the CDR3 is 16 residues. Unmatched junction bases numbered 7, after V lost 3 bases and J lost 3 bases. This CDR3 reads CASSPERESYYNEQFF. The CDR3 nucleotides are TGTGCCAGCTCACCGGAGCGGGAGTCCTACTACAATGAGCAGTTCTTC.

In this sample, this clone turned up once. The same CDR3 arises from other DNA sequences in this sample as well. The chain uses TRBV7-2 and TRBJ2-4, with TRBD2 matching over 16 bases. The CDR3 totals 17 residues. Trimming at V came to 5 bases and at J to 4 bases, leaving 5 bases not matched to a gene. Germline CDR1 SGHTA, CDR2 FQGNSA. CDR3 residues: CASSPPGLAGGKNIQYF. The CDR3 coding sequence is TGTGCCAGCAGCCCACCGGGACTAGCGGGAGGGAAAAACATTCAGTACTTC. Full variable domain (remainder filled in from reference TRBV7-2 and TRBJ2-4): GAGVSQSPSNKVTEKGKDVELRCDPISGHTALYWYRQSLGQGLEFLIYFQGNSAPDKSGLPSDRFSAERTGGSVSTLTIQRTQQEDSAVYLCASSPPGLAGGKNIQYFGAGTRLSVL.

As for this clone: Relative to the germline gene, one junction end is altered; a read error may explain this. CDR3 coding DNA: TGTGCCAGTAGTAAACGCCCCGGGACACACTTCCCTGGGGTCAACGTCCTGACTTTC. Its translation is CASSKRPGTHFPGVNVLTF. The J gene is TRBJ2-6, the V gene TRBV19, with a possible D match to TRBD1 (6 bases). The length of the CDR3 is 19 residues. Germline CDR1 is LNHDA and CDR2 is SQIVND (reference sequence).

The CDR3 loop is CASSFLPLAGNYNEQFF. The CDR3 DNA reads TGTGCCAGCAGTTTCCTCCCACTAGCGGGAAATTACAATGAGCAGTTCTTC. The V and J genes are TRBV27 and TRBJ2-1, with 10 positions matching TRBD2. The CDR3 consists of 17 residues. V lost 3 bases, J lost 4 bases, and 9 bases stayed unmatched. Germline V gives CDR1 MNHEY, CDR2 SMNVEV (reference sequence).

This chain connects TRBV7-3 to TRBJ2-7, with D possibly matching TRBD2 (6 bases). Germline lookup yields CDR1 SGHTA and CDR2 FQGTGA. V lost 5 bases, J lost 6 bases, and 26 bases lay in between. CDR3 size: 17 residues. The CDR3 region is CASSLNSRDSALVEQYF. The CDR3 DNA reads TGTGCCAGCAGCCTGAATAGCCGGGACTCCGCCCTGGTCGAGCAGTACTTC. Looking up the rest from reference TRBV7-3 and TRBJ2-7 gives the full variable domain: GAGVSQTPSNKVTEKGKYVELRCDPISGHTALYWYRQSLGQGPEFLIYFQGTGAADDSGLPNDRFFAVRPEGSVSTLKIQRTERGDSAVYLCASSLNSRDSALVEQYFGPGTRLTVT.

This clone was counted a few times. The gene calls are TRBV7-2 and TRBJ2-1, with 9 bases identical to TRBD2. Germline V gives CDR1 SGHTA, CDR2 FQGNSA. CDR3 length equals 17 residues. V lost 3 bases and J lost 3; bases outside the gene matches: 9. CDR3 DNA sequence: TGTGCCAGCAGCTTGTCTGGGAGCGGGAGGAGCTACAATGAGCAGTTCTTC. Residues: CASSLSGSGRSYNEQFF.

The rearrangement uses TRBV5-1 and TRBJ2-7; 12 positions match TRBD1. The CDR3 consists of 15 residues. CDR1 and CDR2 (germline): SGHRS, YFSETQ. J gave up 5 bases and V 1 base, and 4 bases lay outside the gene matches. CDR3 DNA: TGCGCCAGCAGCTTGATAGGGACAGGGGGCGACGAGCAGTACTTC. Protein sequence: CASSLIGTGGDEQYF.

The chain carries TRBV25-1 and TRBJ1-6, with a possible D match to TRBD1 (6 bases). V shed 2 bases and J shed 7 bases, with 9 bases lying between them. The CDR3 runs to 14 residues. Germline CDR1 and CDR2: MGHDK and SYGVNS. CDR3 in DNA: TGTGCCAGCAGTGAACAGGGGAGAAATTCACCCCTCCACTTT. Translation gives CASSEQGRNSPLHF.

The chain combines TRBV27 with TRBJ2-7, with 7 bases lining up with TRBD1. The CDR3 loop spans 15 amino acids. With 7 bases clipped from V and 2 bases from J, the junction kept 11 bases outside the gene matches. Germline CDR1 and CDR2: MNHEY and SMNVEV (reference sequence). The CDR3, as DNA: TGTGCCAGCAAACCACAGGGGTCAATACCCTACGAGCAGTACTTC. Its protein product is CASKPQGSIPYEQYF.

The chain uses TRBV15 and TRBJ2-7; 11 nucleotides match TRBD1. The CDR3 has 15 amino acids. Germline CDR1 reads LNHNV; CDR2 reads YYDKDF (reference sequence). Trimming took 3 bases from V and 5 from J; bases not matched to a gene: 6. The chain's CDR3 is CATSRSGTGGNEQYF. CDR3 nucleotides: TGTGCCACCAGCAGGAGCGGGACAGGGGGGAACGAGCAGTACTTC.

This sequence joins TRBV7-2 and TRBJ2-1, with TRBD1 identical over 7 bases. This CDR3 is 15 amino acids long. The V segment lost 1 base and the J segment 9 bases; nucleotides outside the gene matches: 9. Germline-derived CDR1 and CDR2 are SGHTA and FQGNSA. As DNA, the CDR3 is TGTGCCAGCAGCTTAGAAGGGGGCAGGGTCGGTGAGCAGTTCTTC. Amino acid sequence: CASSLEGGRVGEQFF.

Regarding this clone: This same CDR3 is encoded by further DNA sequences in the sample. CDR3 in DNA: TGTGCCAGCAGTGAAGATAGCGGAACCTACAATGAGCAGTTCTTC. Residues: CASSEDSGTYNEQFF. The V and J genes are TRBV6-1 and TRBJ2-1; maybe TRBD2 (6 bases). Germline CDR1 and CDR2: MNHNS and SASEGT. This CDR3 has 15 amino acids. V lost 1 base, J lost 2 bases, and 9 bases lay in between.

This clone was found once. The V and J genes are TRBV29-1 and TRBJ2-1, with 11 positions matching TRBD2. CDR1 and CDR2 from the germline V gene are SQVTM and ANQGSEA. Trimming removed 6 bases from V and 9 bases from J; junction bases left unmatched: 13. This CDR3 is built from 15 residues. The DNA for the CDR3 is TGCAGCGTCGACCAATCAGGACTAGCGGGCAGTGAGCAGTTCTTC. It translates to CSVDQSGLAGSEQFF.

V is TRBV5-4 and J is TRBJ2-1, with D possibly matching TRBD2 (6 bases). This CDR3 has 16 residues. V lost 1 base and J 9 bases, leaving 20 bases between the germline ends. Germline V gene data show CDR1 as SGHNT and CDR2 as YYREEE (reference sequence). The CDR3: CASSLKAGRNLGEQFF. The DNA of the CDR3 is TGTGCCAGCAGCTTGAAGGCAGGGAGGAATCTCGGTGAGCAGTTCTTC.

The chain combines TRBV29-1 with TRBJ1-4; possibly TRBD1 for D (5 bases). Germline V gene lookup returns CDR1 SQVTM and CDR2 ANQGSEA. The CDR3 spans 14 residues. The V end was cut by 7 bases, the J end by 7 bases, with 19 bases between. In nucleotides, the CDR3 is TGCAGCGCCCGCCTCGGGGTCGGGGGTGAAAAACTGTTTTTT. Translated, it gives CSARLGVGGEKLFF.

For the CDR3, the DNA is TGTGCCAGCAGTTTTCGAGTTAACACTGAAGCTTTCTTT. Residues: CASSFRVNTEAFF. V gene TRBV28 combines with J gene TRBJ1-1; D not certain. V gave up 3 bases and J gave up 2 bases, with 7 bases separating them. Per the germline V gene, CDR1 is MDHEN and CDR2 is SYDVKM. This CDR3 has 13 residues. The full variable domain, completed using reference TRBV28 and TRBJ1-1, is DVKVTQSSRYLVKRTGEKVFLECVQDMDHENMFWYRQDPGLGLRLIYFSYDVKMKEKGDIPEGYSVSREKKERFSLILESASTNQTSMYLCASSFRVNTEAFFGQGTRLTVV.

The rearrangement links TRBV2 to TRBJ2-1, with TRBD1 identical over 7 bases. There are 15 residues in the CDR3. Germline trimming cut 3 bases from V and 6 bases from J; bases unmatched to any gene: 8. The germline gives CDR1 SNHLY, CDR2 FYNNEI. CDR3 nucleotide sequence: TGTGCCAGCAGTGATATCCTCTCAGGGGGCAATGAGCAGTTCTTC. It translates to CASSDILSGGNEQFF.

V gene TRBV18 combines with J gene TRBJ2-1; TRBD2 aligns across 8 bases. The ends lost 2 bases at V and 0 bases at J; junction bases unmatched: 3. CDR1 and CDR2 from the germline V gene are KGHSH and LQKENI. CDR3 length equals 16 residues. CDR3 amino acids: CASSPLSGSSYNEQFF. In DNA form, the CDR3 reads TGTGCCAGCTCACCATTAAGCGGGAGCTCCTACAATGAGCAGTTCTTC.

This chain links TRBV14 with TRBJ1-4; a possible D gene is TRBD1 (6 bases). Trimming removed 0 bases from V and 7 bases from J, with 15 bases in between. Germline V gene data show CDR1 as SGHDN and CDR2 as FVKESK. The CDR3 spans 16 residues. Written as DNA, the CDR3 is TGTGCCAGCAGCCAAGATCACGGGACAATTGGTGAAAAACTGTTTTTT. It codes for CASSQDHGTIGEKLFF.

The rearrangement links TRBV4-2 to TRBJ2-3, with 11 bases aligning to TRBD2. Germline loops: CDR1 LGHNA, CDR2 YNFKEQ. The J segment lost 7 bases and the V segment lost 2 bases, leaving 8 bases of the junction unmatched. The CDR3 has 16 amino acids. CDR3 region: CASSQRLAGGGNTQYF. CDR3 nucleotides: TGTGCCAGCAGCCAACGTTTAGCGGGAGGGGGGAATACGCAGTATTTT.

The rearrangement links TRBV27 to TRBJ1-1, with 7 bases matching TRBD1. The length of the CDR3 is 14 residues. The germline gives CDR1 MNHEY, CDR2 SMNVEV (reference sequence). Trimming at V came to 4 bases and at J to 4 bases, leaving 6 bases not matched to a gene. CDR3 amino acids: CASSSRQGTTEAFF. CDR3 bases: TGTGCCAGCAGTTCCCGACAGGGAACCACTGAAGCTTTCTTT.

V is TRBV28 and J is TRBJ2-7; 10 nucleotides align to TRBD1. This CDR3 contains 16 residues. From germline, CDR1 is MDHEN and CDR2 SYDVKM. The trim removed 7 bases at V and 2 bases at J, leaving 11 bases unmatched. Written as DNA, the CDR3 is TGTGCCAGCACTAAAACCCCGGGACAGGGGACCTACGAGCAGTACTTC. Translation gives CASTKTPGQGTYEQYF.

The chain employs TRBV7-2 and TRBJ2-1; D perhaps matches TRBD2 (5 bases). CDR3 size: 14 residues. Trimming removed 0 bases from V and 7 bases from J, with 10 bases in between. Germline assignment: CDR1 SGHTA and CDR2 FQGNSA. DNA of the CDR3: TGTGCCAGCAGCTTAGCGGGAGTAGTAAATGAGCAGTTCTTC. Translating it yields CASSLAGVVNEQFF.

The gene calls are TRBV28 and TRBJ2-6, with unresolved D. V lost 5 bases and J lost 5, with 13 bases in between. This CDR3 has 15 residues. Germline assignment: CDR1 MDHEN and CDR2 SYDVKM. The CDR3: CASSPLLGRANVLTF. Here the CDR3 DNA reads TGTGCCAGCAGTCCACTCTTGGGCAGGGCCAACGTCCTGACTTTC.